The 24 T cell receptor beta chains below all came from one sample that was sequenced in a study of blood T cells in healthy people across ages. A sample-barcoded 5' primer and a J-beta primer mix were used in a second PCR of about 7 to 12 cycles. TCRdb independently ran MiXCR on the 5' RACE reads; one entry per CDR3 protein. This sample has 550,000 to 700,000 distinct CDR3 sequences, with 27% found just once. The sequencing sample was made of blood. The receptors were gathered from an older woman in good health.

The gene calls are TRBV7-3 and TRBJ2-1; 8 bases align to TRBD2. There are 14 residues in the CDR3. In germline, CDR1 is SGHTA, CDR2 FQGTGA. J gave up 8 bases and V 5 bases, and 8 bases lay outside the gene matches. The CDR3 DNA reads as TGTGCCAGCAGCCGGGGGGGCCTAGGGGATGAGCAGTTCTTC. Protein: CASSRGGLGDEQFF.

The rearrangement joins TRBV21-1 to TRBJ2-2; TRBD1 is taken as the D call from the table, unchecked against the DNA. TRBV21-1 constitutes a pseudogene. This CDR3 is built from 16 residues. The CDR3 sequence: CAAAGEGATNTGELFF. The CDR3 DNA reads as TGTGCCGCCGCGGGGGAGGGGGCCACGAACACCGGGGAGCTGTTTTTT.

In its sample, this clonotype was seen a few times. V usage is TRBV5-1 and J usage is TRBJ1-2; maybe TRBD1 (6 bases). CDR1 is SGHRS, CDR2 YFSETQ, per germline. The CDR3 is 14 residues long. Trimming removed 2 bases at V and 1 base at J, with 9 bases between. The CDR3 loop is CASSFGQFNYGYTF. CDR3 bases: TGCGCCAGCAGCTTTGGACAGTTTAACTATGGCTACACCTTC.

This clonotype showed up just a few times. The gene calls are TRBV20-1 and TRBJ1-4; a weak D match, TRBD1 (6 bases). This CDR3 is built from 17 residues. Germline V gene lookup returns CDR1 DFQATT and CDR2 SNEGSKA (reference sequence). Between the trimmed V and J ends, which lost 5 bases and 7 bases, there was a span of 26 bases. Written as DNA, the CDR3 is TGCAGTGCTCGACAGGCGGCTACGCCCTTTATTGGTGAAAAACTGTTTTTT. Amino acid sequence: CSARQAATPFIGEKLFF.

There are a few counts of this clonotype. This chain joins TRBV14 and TRBJ2-3; 8 nucleotides match TRBD1. The CDR3 contains 17 residues. The germline CDR1 and CDR2 sequences are SGHDN and FVKESK. J gave up 4 bases and V 2 bases, and 11 bases lay outside the gene matches. For the CDR3, the DNA is TGTGCCAGCAGCCAAACCGGACAGGGATTCCCCTCAGATACGCAGTATTTT. Translation gives CASSQTGQGFPSDTQYF.

The chain couples TRBV6-1 to TRBJ1-2; the D is unclear. This CDR3 region has 11 residues. Germline CDR1 MNHNS, CDR2 SASEGT. V shed 7 bases and J shed 4 bases, with 7 bases lying between them. The CDR3 is CASTQTYGYTF. CDR3 in DNA: TGTGCCAGCACGCAGACCTATGGCTACACCTTC.

This clonotype was counted between two and nine times. This sequence joins TRBV10-3 and TRBJ2-5; D not certain. There are 12 residues in the CDR3. Germline loops: CDR1 ENHRY, CDR2 SYGVKD. The ends were cut back, 4 bases at V and 2 bases at J, with 5 bases in the middle. The CDR3 here is CAISVEQETQYF. The CDR3, as DNA: TGTGCCATCAGTGTAGAGCAAGAGACCCAGTACTTC.

The rearrangement uses TRBV14 and TRBJ2-7; D call uncertain. Trimming removed 0 bases at V and 6 bases at J, with 6 bases between. In germline, CDR1 is SGHDN, CDR2 FVKESK. CDR3 size: 12 residues. CDR3 amino acids: CASSQDWIEQYF. The CDR3 DNA sequence: TGTGCCAGCAGCCAAGATTGGATCGAGCAGTACTTC.

The chain joins TRBV6-5 to TRBJ1-1; tentatively, D is TRBD1 (6 bases). The CDR3 is made up of 15 amino acids. Trimming left V 6 bases short and J 6 bases short, with 20 bases between. Germline V lookup: CDR1 MNHEY, CDR2 SVGAGI. The CDR3: CASRINQGWEAEAFF. Written as DNA, the CDR3 is TGTGCCAGCAGGATAAACCAGGGGTGGGAAGCTGAAGCTTTCTTT.

This clonotype appeared many times. The chain's CDR3 is CASSLRPPQNNEQFF. CDR3 bases: TGCGCCAGCAGCCTTCGACCCCCACAAAACAATGAGCAGTTCTTC. The chain combines TRBV4-1 with TRBJ2-1; no clear D. Per germline, CDR1 MGHRA and CDR2 YSYEKL. The CDR3 sequence is 15 residues long. The ends were cut back, 4 bases at V and 5 bases at J, with 15 bases in the middle.

J is TRBJ2-7 and V is TRBV20-1; possibly TRBD1 for D (5 bases). CDR3 length equals 15 residues. Germline lookup yields CDR1 DFQATT and CDR2 SNEGSKA (reference sequence). Trimming stripped 0 bases from V and 3 bases from J, with 15 bases between. The DNA of the CDR3 is TGCAGTGCTAGAGATCAGGCAGGGTTTAACTACGAGCAGTACTTC. It specifies CSARDQAGFNYEQYF.

On this clonotype itself: Relative to the germline gene, one junction end is altered; a read error may explain this. The V and J genes are TRBV7-2 and TRBJ2-5; weak D call: TRBD2 (5 bases). Germline V CDR1 and CDR2: SGHTA, FQGNSA. The CDR3 is 14 residues long. CDR3 nucleotides: TGTGCCAGCAGCTCTCAAAGCGGAAGGGAGACCCAGTGCTTC. Protein sequence: CASSSQSGRETQCF.

This chain connects TRBV2 to TRBJ1-2, with D hard to call. V was clipped by 5 bases and J by 7 bases, with 8 bases between them. The germline V gene encodes CDR1 SNHLY and CDR2 FYNNEI. The CDR3 runs 11 residues. Here the CDR3 reads CASSILVGYTF. The CDR3 DNA is TGTGCCAGCAGTATTTTAGTTGGCTACACCTTC.

This chain connects TRBV20-1 to TRBJ1-1, with D unresolved. Between the trimmed V and J ends, which lost 1 base and 5 bases, there was a span of 14 bases. The CDR3 totals 14 residues. CDR1 is DFQATT and CDR2 is SNEGSKA in the germline V gene (reference sequence). CDR3 protein: CSARGWLAETEAFF. In DNA form, the CDR3 reads TGCAGTGCTAGAGGCTGGCTGGCGGAGACTGAAGCTTTCTTT.

This clonotype was seen only a few times. The rearrangement links TRBV12-3 or TRBV12-4 to TRBJ1-2; no firm D call. V lost 0 bases, J lost 7 bases, and 12 bases lay in between. The CDR3 is 14 residues long. The CDR3 here is CASSLASSSGGYTF. CDR3 nucleotide sequence: TGTGCCAGCAGTTTAGCTTCCTCATCGGGTGGCTACACCTTC.

This clonotype has only a few counts. The chain carries TRBV7-2 and TRBJ2-5, with D possibly being TRBD1 (6 bases). Matching the DNA end better, TRBJ2-1 makes the J call doubtful. Germline V lookup: CDR1 SGHTA, CDR2 FQGNSA. The CDR3 spans 15 residues. CDR3 residues: CASSLAAGTRREQFF. In DNA, the CDR3 is TGTGCCAGCAGCTTAGCGGCCGGGACACGGAGAGAGCAGTTCTTC.

This clonotype turned up a few times. The CDR3 region is CSVPGGPISYGYTF. The DNA for the CDR3 is TGCAGCGTACCGGGTGGGCCCATAAGCTATGGCTACACCTTC. The rearrangement joins TRBV29-1 to TRBJ1-2, with D unresolved. Germline lookup yields CDR1 SQVTM and CDR2 ANQGSEA. The ends were cut back, 6 bases at V and 4 bases at J, with 18 bases in the middle. The CDR3 is 14 residues long.

The CDR3 DNA reads TGTGCCAGTAGTACAGGACAGTACAATGAGCAGTTCTTC. Translated, it gives CASSTGQYNEQFF. This chain links TRBV19 with TRBJ2-1; a weak D match, TRBD1 (6 bases). Looked up from germline, CDR1 is LNHDA and CDR2 is SQIVND (reference sequence). The CDR3 is 13 residues long. V was pared by 4 bases and J by 4 bases, with 8 bases between.

The table lists this clonotype with a few counts. The chain has TRBV29-1 and TRBJ2-5; 9 bases align to TRBD2. The end of the DNA fits TRBJ2-1 better, so the J call may be wrong. CDR3 length: 14 residues. Germline-derived CDR1 and CDR2 are SQVTM and ANQGSEA. CDR3 in DNA: TGCAGCGCTGCGACTAGCGGACAATACAATGAGCAGTTCTTC. Encoded protein: CSAATSGQYNEQFF.

The chain links TRBV4-3 to TRBJ2-5; D is ambiguous. This CDR3 spans 12 amino acids. Germline lookup yields CDR1 LGHNA and CDR2 YSLEER. Trimming removed 1 base at V and 8 bases at J, with 8 bases between. In nucleotides, the CDR3 is TGCGCCAGCAGCCAAGGGTTAAGTACCCAGTACTTC. It yields the protein CASSQGLSTQYF.

To note about this clonotype: The junction differs from germline at one of its ends, possibly a read error. The chain uses TRBV7-7 and TRBJ1-1; the D is unclear. The CDR3 has 17 amino acids. The germline CDR1 and CDR2 sequences are SSHAT and FNYEAQ (reference sequence). The CDR3 DNA reads as TGTGCTAGCAGCTTAGCTCACCCGAGGCGTCAGAACACTGAAGCTTTCTTT. This sequence encodes CASSLAHPRRQNTEAFF.

This clonotype was seen a handful of times. The chain links TRBV27 to TRBJ2-5; D gene unclear. The last part of the DNA fits TRBJ2-7 better; the J call may be wrong. The CDR3 sequence is 11 residues long. Germline CDR1 is MNHEY and CDR2 is SMNVEV (reference sequence). This chain's CDR3 is CASRTNYEQYF. The DNA for the CDR3 is TGTGCCAGTCGGACCAACTACGAGCAGTACTTC.

This chain links TRBV6-4 with TRBJ2-3; either TRBD1 or TRBD2 may fit D (5 bases each). Germline CDR1 and CDR2: MRHNA and SNTAGT. V lost 5 bases and J 2 bases, leaving 14 bases between the germline ends. The CDR3 loop spans 15 amino acids. Here the CDR3 reads CASSSGAAHTDTQYF. The DNA of the CDR3 is TGTGCCAGCAGTTCCGGGGCGGCCCACACAGATACGCAGTATTTT.

The CDR3 DNA reads as TGTGCCAGCAGCTTAGAGAGGCAGGACGAGCAGTACTTC. This gives the protein CASSLERQDEQYF. The chain links TRBV7-2 to TRBJ2-5; D gene unclear. Near its end, the DNA agrees better with TRBJ2-7, so the J call may be wrong. This CDR3 region has 13 residues. Germline V gene lookup returns CDR1 SGHTA and CDR2 FQGNSA.